Each of the 25 T cell receptor beta chains below was sequenced from the same sample in a study of blood T cells in healthy people across ages. For the second PCR, which ran for 7 to 11 cycles, a sample-barcoded 5' primer and a J-beta primer mix were used. TCRdb recomputed calls from the 5' RACE reads with MiXCR, one row per CDR3 protein. This table has approximately 600,000 distinct CDR3 sequences, approximately 50% appearing once. Sequenced: blood. The receptor set was obtained from a man between 60 and 70 years old in good health.

This clonotype was counted between two and nine times. The chain couples TRBV5-1 to TRBJ2-1; 10 bases line up with TRBD1. This CDR3 is built from 14 residues. Unmatched junction bases numbered 5, after V lost 4 bases and J lost 7 bases. Germline loops: CDR1 SGHRS, CDR2 YFSETQ. CDR3 bases: TGCGCCAGCAGCCTGGGACAGGGGATGAATGAGCAGTTCTTC. Protein: CASSLGQGMNEQFF.

The rearrangement uses TRBV3-1 and TRBJ2-7; 8 bases align to TRBD2. CDR3 length: 13 residues. V shed 5 bases and J 7 bases; nucleotides not matched to a gene: 7. Germline V gene lookup returns CDR1 LGHDT and CDR2 YNNKEL (reference sequence). CDR3 in amino acids: CASSTPGGQEQYF. The CDR3, as DNA: TGTGCCAGCAGCACCCCGGGGGGGCAAGAGCAGTACTTC.

The rearrangement uses TRBV21-1 and TRBJ1-2; TRBD1, the D gene given by the table, was not confirmed from the DNA. TRBV21-1 is shown as a pseudogene. This CDR3 spans 14 amino acids. The CDR3 loop is CASGAGQGCYGYTF. The DNA of the CDR3 is TGTGCCAGCGGAGCGGGACAAGGGTGCTATGGCTACACCTTC.

The sample holds one count of this clonotype. The CDR3 DNA reads as TGTGCCAGCAGCTTAGGAGGGATACCCCAAGAGACCCAGTACTTC. It codes for CASSLGGIPQETQYF. The rearrangement uses TRBV7-7 and TRBJ2-5; a weak D match, TRBD2 (5 bases). This CDR3 region has 15 residues. The germline gives CDR1 SSHAT, CDR2 FNYEAQ (reference sequence). V dropped 1 base and J dropped 1 base, with 10 bases sitting between them.

The chain couples TRBV20-1 to TRBJ2-7; D is unclear. The CDR3 runs 12 residues. Per the germline V gene, CDR1 is DFQATT and CDR2 is SNEGSKA (reference sequence). V shed 7 bases and J shed 3 bases, with 13 bases lying between them. Written as DNA, the CDR3 is TGCAGTGTTGGACCCACCCTCTACGAGCAGTACTTC. Translating gives CSVGPTLYEQYF.

This clonotype was observed a single time. The chain has TRBV25-1 and TRBJ1-6; a weak D match, TRBD1 (6 bases). V lost 7 bases and J lost 7, with 20 bases in between. From germline, CDR1 is MGHDK and CDR2 SYGVNS. The CDR3 is made up of 16 amino acids. The CDR3 protein is CASTEAGGRSNSPLHF. As DNA, the CDR3 is TGTGCCAGCACCGAGGCGGGGGGCCGGTCGAATTCACCCCTCCACTTT.

V usage is TRBV27 and J usage is TRBJ1-5; no firm D call. There are 15 residues in the CDR3. CDR1 is MNHEY and CDR2 is SMNVEV in the germline V gene (reference sequence). V shed 6 bases and J shed 3 bases, with 15 bases lying between them. This CDR3 reads CASSAHPQPNQPQHF. As DNA, the CDR3 is TGTGCCAGCAGCGCTCACCCACAGCCCAATCAGCCCCAGCATTTT.

This clonotype was observed a handful of times. The chain is built from TRBV5-5 and TRBJ1-1; D gene ambiguous. Germline-derived CDR1 and CDR2 are SGHKS and YYEKEE (reference sequence). The CDR3 runs to 13 residues. Trimming stripped 4 bases from V and 7 bases from J, with 14 bases between. The CDR3 region is CASSPEGYGEAFF. The CDR3 nucleotides read TGTGCCAGCAGCCCTGAAGGGTATGGTGAAGCTTTCTTT.

The J gene is TRBJ1-2, the V gene TRBV3-1; D uncertain. Germline assignment: CDR1 LGHDT and CDR2 YNNKEL (reference sequence). V gave up 3 bases and J gave up 4 bases, with 12 bases separating them. The CDR3 runs to 14 residues. The CDR3 nucleotides read TGTGCCAGCAGCCAGGATACGCTGAGCTATGGCTACACCTTC. Amino acid sequence: CASSQDTLSYGYTF.

This chain links TRBV20-1 with TRBJ1-1; tentatively, D is TRBD1 (5 bases). The CDR3 extends over 14 amino acids. The V end lost 6 bases, the J end lost 5 bases, and 19 bases lay between the germline ends. CDR1 and CDR2 (germline): DFQATT, SNEGSKA (reference sequence). CDR3 nucleotide sequence: TGCAGTGCCCTTCGACTCGAGGGGTCTACTGAAGCTTTCTTT. It specifies CSALRLEGSTEAFF.

This clonotype was detected once. V gene TRBV4-1 combines with J gene TRBJ2-1; a weak D match, TRBD2 (6 bases). The CDR3 totals 13 residues. The germline V and J ends were trimmed by 0 bases and 12 bases, with 12 bases remaining between them. Germline V CDR1 and CDR2: MGHRA, YSYEKL. The DNA of the CDR3 is TGCGCCAGCAGCCAAGAGGTGACTAGAGGGCAGTTCTTC. Protein: CASSQEVTRGQFF.

V usage is TRBV6-2 or TRBV6-3 and J usage is TRBJ1-5; the D gene is possibly TRBD1 (6 bases). The CDR3 consists of 15 residues. The V and J ends lost 6 bases and 0 bases respectively, with 12 bases between them. Per germline, CDR1 MNHEY and CDR2 SVGEGT. The CDR3 is CASRLDSYSNQPQHF. As DNA, the CDR3 is TGTGCCAGCAGGCTGGACAGCTATAGCAATCAGCCCCAGCATTTT.

This clonotype showed up just a few times. The CDR3 DNA is TGTGCCATCAGTGGGATGGATGGGCGGGGGTCATACAATGAGCAGTTCTTC. It yields the protein CAISGMDGRGSYNEQFF. The V call is TRBV10-3, the J call TRBJ2-1; TRBD2 agrees at 7 bases. J lost 4 bases, V lost 4 bases, and 13 bases had no gene match. The CDR3 has 17 amino acids. CDR1 is ENHRY and CDR2 is SYGVKD in the germline V gene.

The V call is TRBV3-1, the J call TRBJ2-4, with TRBD2 matching over 7 bases. The CDR3 length is 15 residues. Trimming at V came to 2 bases and at J to 1 base, leaving 2 bases not matched to a gene. Germline lookup yields CDR1 LGHDT and CDR2 YNNKEL (reference sequence). CDR3 bases: TGTGCCAGCAGCCAACGGGGGGTGGCCAAAAACATTCAGTACTTC. It translates to CASSQRGVAKNIQYF.

V and J are TRBV3-1 and TRBJ1-1, with 7 bases that match TRBD1. The germline CDR1 and CDR2 sequences are LGHDT and YNNKEL (reference sequence). This CDR3 contains 15 residues. After removal of 2 bases from V and 6 bases from J, the junction contained 9 bases not matched to a gene. This CDR3 reads CASSQTNRGYAEAFF. CDR3 sequence (DNA): TGTGCCAGCAGCCAAACGAACAGGGGTTATGCTGAAGCTTTCTTT. The full variable domain, with the rest looked up from reference TRBV3-1 and TRBJ1-1, is DTAVSQTPKYLVTQMGNDKSIKCEQNLGHDTMYWYKQDSKKFLKIMFSYNNKELIINETVPNRFSPKSPDKAHLNLHINSLELGDSAVYFCASSQTNRGYAEAFFGQGTRLTVV.

The chain combines TRBV7-6 with TRBJ2-3; D unresolved. This CDR3 spans 16 amino acids. The V gene's germline CDR1 is SGHVS and CDR2 FNYEAQ. V dropped 0 bases and J dropped 0 bases, with 10 bases sitting between them. This CDR3 is CASSLALVGSTDTQYF. As DNA, the CDR3 is TGTGCCAGCAGCTTAGCGTTAGTGGGTAGCACAGATACGCAGTATTTT.

The chain joins TRBV5-1 to TRBJ2-3; 7 nucleotides line up with TRBD1. Germline CDR1 is SGHRS and CDR2 is YFSETQ. V dropped 0 bases and J dropped 2; count of bases not matched to a gene: 3. This CDR3 has 15 amino acids. The DNA for the CDR3 is TGCGCCAGCAGCTTGGCCGGGACAGCCACAGATACGCAGTATTTT. Residues: CASSLAGTATDTQYF. The entire variable domain, with the rest obtained from reference TRBV5-1 and TRBJ2-3, is as follows: KAGVTQTPRYLIKTRGQQVTLSCSPISGHRSVSWYQQTPGQGLQFLFEYFSETQRNKGNFPGRFSGRQFSNSRSEMNVSTLELGDSALYLCASSLAGTATDTQYFGPGTRLTVL.

This clonotype was detected only a few times. The V gene is TRBV4-1, the J gene TRBJ2-4, with a weak D call TRBD2 (7 bases). Trimming removed 0 bases at V and 10 bases at J, with 13 bases between. The germline gives CDR1 MGHRA, CDR2 YSYEKL. This CDR3 is 14 amino acids long. CDR3 nucleotides: TGCGCCAGCAGCCAAGATACCGGGGGGCGGATTCAGTACTTC. This gives the protein CASSQDTGGRIQYF.

Comment on this clonotype: One junction end does not reproduce the germline sequence, and a read error may be involved. The chain carries TRBV18 and TRBJ2-1; D may be TRBD2 (5 bases). Germline assignment: CDR1 KGHSH and CDR2 LQKENI. This CDR3 has 14 residues. DNA of the CDR3: TGTGCCAGCTCACTTGCTAGCACCTACAATGGGCAGTTCTTC. Translated, it gives CASSLASTYNGQFF. Complete variable domain (other parts from reference TRBV18 and TRBJ2-1): NAGVMQNPRHLVRRRGQEARLRCSPMKGHSHVYWYRQLPEEGLKFMVYLQKENIIDESGMPKERFSAEFPKEGPSILRIQQVVRGDSAAYFCASSLASTYNGQFFGPGTRLTVL.

This sequence joins TRBV3-1 and TRBJ2-5, with 9 bases aligning to TRBD2. The V and J ends lost 8 bases and 2 bases, in that order; junction bases with no gene match: 9. The CDR3 runs to 15 residues. Germline V lookup: CDR1 LGHDT, CDR2 YNNKEL (reference sequence). The CDR3 region is CASGKAGGPQETQYF. In DNA form, the CDR3 reads TGTGCCAGCGGCAAAGCGGGGGGCCCACAAGAGACCCAGTACTTC.

As regards this clonotype: A much larger clone is a single base away; this may be a read error. The rearrangement uses TRBV12-3 or TRBV12-4 and TRBJ1-1; a possible D gene is TRBD1 (5 bases). V was clipped by 4 bases and J by 6 bases, with 6 bases between them. The CDR3 contains 11 residues. The CDR3 loop reads CASSWGAEAFF. The CDR3 nucleotides are TGTGCCAGCAGTTGGGGCGCTGAAGCTTTCTTT.

The chain recombines TRBV6-1 with TRBJ2-6; D remains ambiguous. CDR3 size: 14 residues. CDR1 is MNHNS, CDR2 SASEGT, per germline. V gave up 6 bases and J gave up 4 bases, with 10 bases separating them. CDR3 nucleotide sequence: TGTGCCAGCAGAAGATCGAACGGGGCCAACGTCCTGACTTTC. Protein product: CASRRSNGANVLTF.

This rearrangement joins TRBV6-1 to TRBJ2-1; 11 positions match TRBD2. The CDR3 runs 15 residues. The ends lost 4 bases at V and 8 bases at J; junction bases unmatched: 7. CDR1 and CDR2 from the germline V gene are MNHNS and SASEGT. The CDR3 loop is CASSALVAGGDEQFF. Here the CDR3 DNA reads TGTGCCAGCAGTGCCCTTGTAGCGGGGGGGGATGAGCAGTTCTTC.

This chain connects TRBV20-1 to TRBJ2-4, with D hard to call. The closer fit of TRBJ2-7 to the DNA end suggests the J call may be wrong. The CDR3 length is 14 residues. Germline V gene lookup returns CDR1 DFQATT and CDR2 SNEGSKA (reference sequence). CDR3 region: CSPSRPTPPYEQYF. The CDR3 DNA reads as TGCAGTCCGAGCCGGCCGACCCCACCCTACGAGCAGTACTTC.

In this sample, this clonotype turned up a few times. The chain has TRBV6-6 and TRBJ2-5, with D possibly matching TRBD1 (5 bases). Looked up from germline, CDR1 is MNHNY and CDR2 is SVGAGI (reference sequence). The CDR3 contains 14 residues. The germline V and J ends were trimmed by 3 bases and 2 bases, with 10 bases remaining between them. The DNA for the CDR3 is TGTGCCAGCAGTTATCGACAGTCTCAAGAGACCCAGTACTTC. This codes for CASSYRQSQETQYF.